The 23 T cell receptor beta chains below were found in one sample sequenced in a study of tumor-infiltrating lymphocytes in primary liver carcinoma. The researchers produced TCR beta cDNA from around 500 ng total RNA with a constant-region primer. Slightly modified ARM-PCR served as the procedure for the TCR beta libraries. These libraries came from three rounds of nested multiplex PCR. The opening two PCR rounds, around 11 cycles each, paired TRBV1-TRBV30 forward primers with a C-beta reverse primer. One entry per CDR3 protein results from TCRdb running MiXCR on the multiplex PCR reads. The profile covers about 200,000 distinct CDR3 sequences, with almost 65% appearing a single time and roughly 6.4% taken by the ten largest. They got blood RNA out of unsorted whole blood and also pulled out germline DNA. Sequencing was performed on peripheral blood. These TCRs come from a woman aged 55-70 years with primary liver carcinoma and hepatitis B virus infection.

On this clonotype: With a much larger clone just one base away, this may be a read error. No conserved phenylalanine or tryptophan ends this CDR3, so it is likely a read error. CDR3 region: CSTSRGVNEQFS. CDR3 DNA sequence: TGCAGCACCTCCAGGGGGGTCAATGAGCAGTTCTCC. The chain joins TRBV29-1 to TRBJ2-1; TRBD1 is a possible D gene (7 bases). The CDR3 spans 12 residues. The germline CDR1 and CDR2 sequences are SQVTM and ANQGSEA. The V end lost 8 bases, the J end lost 6 bases, and 14 bases lay between the germline ends.

This clonotype has at least ten counts. V gene TRBV11-3 combines with J gene TRBJ1-2; TRBD1 might be the D (6 bases). Deletions cut 0 bases from V and 2 bases from J, with 10 bases between. CDR3 length: 15 residues. Looked up from germline, CDR1 is SGHNT and CDR2 is YENEEA. CDR3: CASSLDGQRNYGYTF. The CDR3 nucleotides read TGTGCCAGCAGCTTAGATGGACAGAGGAACTATGGCTACACCTTC.

The gene calls are TRBV4-2 and TRBJ2-3; 7 bases are shared with TRBD2. V lost 1 base, J lost 3 bases, and 7 bases stayed unmatched. The CDR3 consists of 16 residues. Per germline, CDR1 LGHNA and CDR2 YNFKEQ. The CDR3 spells CASSQAEAGRTDTQYF. The DNA of the CDR3 is TGTGCCAGCAGCCAAGCTGAAGCGGGACGAACAGATACGCAGTATTTT.

On this clonotype itself: At one of its ends the junction is not consistent with the germline gene, which may arise from a read error. The chain carries TRBV6-2 or TRBV6-3 and TRBJ2-7, with 9 bases identical to TRBD2. Germline V gene sequence: CDR1 MNHEY, CDR2 SVGEGT. This CDR3 spans 15 amino acids. Written as DNA, the CDR3 is TGTGCCAGCAGTGACGGGACTAGCAGGTTCTACGTGCAGTACTTC. Protein: CASSDGTSRFYVQYF.

Details on this clonotype: Germline is not matched at one junction end, which may reflect a read error. The chain is built from TRBV28 and TRBJ1-5; 7 positions agree with TRBD1. The CDR3 is 16 residues long. CDR1 and CDR2 (germline): MDHEN, SYDVKM. CDR3 residues: CVSSSARGLNNLPQHF. In nucleotides, the CDR3 is TGTGTCAGCAGTTCAGCGAGGGGGCTAAACAATCTGCCCCAGCATTTT.

To note about this clonotype: Just one base apart from a much larger clone, this may be a read error. The chain joins TRBV5-4 to TRBJ2-1, with a tentative D call TRBD2 (6 bases). The CDR3 is made up of 15 amino acids. V was cut by 4 bases and J by 5 bases, with 16 bases left in between. Germline lookup yields CDR1 SGHNT and CDR2 YYREEE (reference sequence). The CDR3 bases are TGTGCCAGCAGCCCGGTACTAGCTTTAAACAATGAGCAGTTCTTC. Translated: CASSPVLALNNEQFF. The full variable domain, completed using reference TRBV5-4 and TRBJ2-1, is ETGVTQSPTHLIKTRGQQVTLRCSSQSGHNTVSWYQQALGQGPQFIFQYYREEENGRGNFPPRFSGLQFPNYSSELNVNALELDDSALYLCASSPVLALNNEQFFGPGTRLTVL.

The chain has TRBV7-9 and TRBJ1-1; no reliable D call. Germline assignment: CDR1 SEHNR and CDR2 FQNEAQ (reference sequence). This CDR3 is built from 14 residues. Trimming left V 3 bases short and J 4 bases short, with 12 bases between. DNA of the CDR3: TGTGCCAGCAGCTTCGTGTCCGGAAGCACTGAAGCTTTCTTT. This gives the protein CASSFVSGSTEAFF. Supplemented by reference TRBV7-9 and TRBJ1-1, the full variable domain reads DTGVSQNPRHKITKRGQNVTFRCDPISEHNRLYWYRQTLGQGPEFLTYFQNEAQLEKSRLLSDRFSAERPKGSFSTLEIQRTEQGDSAMYLCASSFVSGSTEAFFGQGTRLTVV.

In this sample, this clonotype turned up once. The rearrangement joins TRBV11-2 to TRBJ2-3; D ambiguous. V lost 4 bases and J 7 bases, leaving 15 bases between the germline ends. The CDR3 length is 14 residues. CDR1 and CDR2 (germline): SGHAT, FQNNGV. In DNA, the CDR3 is TGTGCCAGCAGCTCCGGGCTTAACGTAAATACGCAGTATTTT. Amino acid sequence: CASSSGLNVNTQYF.

Regarding this clonotype: A read error may account for a junction end that differs from germline. The chain uses TRBV29-1 and TRBJ1-2, with 7 positions matching TRBD1. Germline assignment: CDR1 SQVTM and CDR2 ANQGSEA. This CDR3 has 12 residues. The CDR3 sequence is CRVRTGDYGYTF. In nucleotides, the CDR3 is TGCAGGGTGCGCACAGGGGACTATGGGTACACCTTC.

Comments on this clonotype: This may stem from a read error, because a much larger clone lies one nucleotide away. The V gene is TRBV6-5, the J gene TRBJ2-7; no reliable D call. Germline-derived CDR1 and CDR2 are MNHEY and SVGAGI. CDR3 length equals 12 residues. CDR3 loop: CASRDVRREHYF. DNA for the CDR3: TGTGCCAGCAGGGACGTTCGCCGCGAGCACTACTTC.

The V gene is TRBV30, the J gene TRBJ1-1, with D uncertain. Germline loops: CDR1 GTSNPN, CDR2 SVGIG (reference sequence). Between the trimmed V and J ends, which lost 4 bases and 4 bases, there was a span of 10 bases. The CDR3 has 12 amino acids. Here the CDR3 reads CAWNKGSTEAFF. The CDR3 DNA reads TGTGCCTGGAACAAGGGAAGCACTGAAGCTTTCTTT.

Comments on this clonotype: Possible read error: a much larger clone is one base away. The V gene is TRBV29-1, the J gene TRBJ2-2; the D gene is possibly TRBD1 (5 bases). This CDR3 region has 13 residues. Germline loops: CDR1 SQVTM, CDR2 ANQGSEA. For the CDR3, the DNA is TGCAGCGTTGTGGGGCAGACCACCGAGGAGCTGTTTTTT. This gives the protein CSVVGQTTEELFF.

V usage is TRBV30 and J usage is TRBJ1-3; D possibly corresponds to TRBD1 (5 bases). The germline V gene has CDR1 GTSNPN and CDR2 SVGIG (reference sequence). Trimming removed 5 bases from V and 0 bases from J, with 11 bases in between. The CDR3 sequence is 14 residues long. In nucleotides, the CDR3 is TGTGCCTGGGGGGACGGTGGCTCTGGAAACACCATATATTTT. This gives the protein CAWGDGGSGNTIYF.

Regarding this clonotype: A read error is possible here, since a much larger clone lies one base away. V gene TRBV5-5 combines with J gene TRBJ2-7, with unresolved D. The CDR3 sequence is 15 residues long. Per the germline V gene, CDR1 is SGHKS and CDR2 is YYEKEE (reference sequence). The CDR3 DNA reads as TGTGCCGGCAGCTTGGCTTGGGCAGCCCCGGACGAGCAGTACTTC. Translated, it gives CAGSLAWAAPDEQYF.

Of note for this clonotype: A single base separates this from a much larger clone, so it may be a read error. V and J are TRBV5-5 and TRBJ2-3; D gene unclear. The V and J ends lost 4 bases and 0 bases respectively, with 6 bases between them. CDR1 is SGHKS, CDR2 YYEKEE, per germline (reference sequence). The length of the CDR3 is 13 residues. For the CDR3, the DNA is TGTGCCAGCAGCCCCGTGAGCACAGATACGCAGTATTTT. The encoded protein is CASSPVSTDTQYF.

The genes are TRBV4-1 and TRBJ2-1; the match to TRBD2 covers 7 bases. The CDR3 runs 19 residues. Germline CDR1 MGHRA, CDR2 YSYEKL. Trimming cost V 0 bases and J 0 bases; bases outside gene matches: 11. CDR3 sequence (DNA): TGCGCCAGCAGCCAAGACCCCAGCGGGACCCCGACCTCCTACAATGAGCAGTTCTTC. It specifies CASSQDPSGTPTSYNEQFF.

The V call is TRBV7-9, the J call TRBJ1-1; no firm D call. Germline values: CDR1 SEHNR, CDR2 FQNEAQ (reference sequence). CDR3 length: 15 residues. Trimming pared 3 bases from V and 1 base from J, leaving 12 bases between. Here the CDR3 DNA reads TGTGCCAGCAGCTTCTTCGGGATCGGGAACACTGAAGCTTTCTTT. The encoded protein is CASSFFGIGNTEAFF.

The chain recombines TRBV23-1 with TRBJ1-6; D possibly corresponds to TRBD1 (6 bases). TRBV23-1 falls under the ORF class, with uncertain function. The CDR3 is 17 amino acids. Trimming left V 8 bases short and J 11 bases short, with 28 bases between. The CDR3 DNA sequence: TGCGCCAGCGGGTACCTCGGGGGACATAAAGAAGGTCCACCCCTCCACTTT. It encodes CASGYLGGHKEGPPLHF.

On this clonotype: A much larger clone differs from this one at a single base, so this may be a read error. This chain joins TRBV6-6 and TRBJ1-2; a possible D gene is TRBD1 (5 bases). The CDR3 contains 12 residues. Looked up from germline, CDR1 is MNHNY and CDR2 is SVGAGI (reference sequence). V dropped 7 bases and J dropped 8 bases, with 14 bases sitting between them. The CDR3: CASKGTAHGYTF. The CDR3 DNA reads as TGTGCCAGCAAGGGGACGGCTCACGGCTACACCTTC.

The chain carries TRBV12-3 or TRBV12-4 and TRBJ1-2; no reliable D call. CDR3 length equals 15 residues. The V and J ends lost 9 bases and 3 bases respectively, with 20 bases between them. The CDR3 sequence is CASTSSGRPDYGYTF. CDR3 DNA sequence: TGTGCCAGTACTAGCAGTGGGCGGCCGGACTATGGCTACACCTTC.

The V call is TRBV12-3 or TRBV12-4, the J call TRBJ1-1, with D possibly TRBD1 on 6 matching bases. The germline V and J ends were trimmed by 6 bases and 7 bases, with 18 bases remaining between them. The CDR3 contains 14 residues. The CDR3 loop is CASSHGGPVDEAFF. CDR3 nucleotides: TGTGCCAGCAGCCACGGGGGGCCCGTCGATGAAGCTTTCTTT.

This clonotype was counted a single time. One junction end disagrees with the germline gene, perhaps due to a read error. The chain carries TRBV29-1 and TRBJ2-2, with D perhaps assigned TRBD1 or TRBD2 (5 bases each). The CDR3 contains 16 residues. CDR1 SQVTM and CDR2 ANQGSEA come from the germline V gene. CDR3 residues: CSVERLPGTDTRELFF. The CDR3 DNA reads TGCAGCGTTGAAAGGTTACCGGGGACGGACACCAGGGAGCTGTTTTTT.

About this clonotype itself: No conserved phenylalanine or tryptophan is present at the end of the CDR3, so a read error is the likely explanation. The chain employs TRBV4-2 and TRBJ2-1, with D perhaps assigned TRBD1 or TRBD2 (5 bases each). The ends were cut back, 1 base at V and 2 bases at J, with 12 bases in the middle. Germline lookup yields CDR1 LGHNA and CDR2 YNFKEQ. CDR3 size: 16 residues. CDR3 protein: CASSQARDGTYNEQFL. The CDR3 nucleotides are TGTGCCAGCAGCCAAGCCCGGGACGGTACCTACAATGAGCAGTTCCTC.